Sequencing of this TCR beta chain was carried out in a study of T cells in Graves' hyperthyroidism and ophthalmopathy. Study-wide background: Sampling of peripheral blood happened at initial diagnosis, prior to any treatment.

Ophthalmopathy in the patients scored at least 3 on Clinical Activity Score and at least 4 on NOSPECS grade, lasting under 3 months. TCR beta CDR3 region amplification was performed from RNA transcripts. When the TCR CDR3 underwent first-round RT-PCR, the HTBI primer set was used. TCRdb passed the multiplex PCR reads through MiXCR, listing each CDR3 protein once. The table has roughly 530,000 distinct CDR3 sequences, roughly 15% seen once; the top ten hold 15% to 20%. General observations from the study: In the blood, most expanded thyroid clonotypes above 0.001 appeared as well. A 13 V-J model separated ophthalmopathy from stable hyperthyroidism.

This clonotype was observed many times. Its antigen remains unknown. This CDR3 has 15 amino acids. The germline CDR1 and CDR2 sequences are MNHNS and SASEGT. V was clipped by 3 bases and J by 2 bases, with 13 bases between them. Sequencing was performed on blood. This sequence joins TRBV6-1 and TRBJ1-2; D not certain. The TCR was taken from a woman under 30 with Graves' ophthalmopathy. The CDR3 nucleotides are TGTGCCAGCAGTGACGGAAGGAGCGGGAACTATGGCTACACCTTC. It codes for CASSDGRSGNYGYTF.